These 21 T cell receptor beta chains came from one sample sequenced in a study of T cell responses to AZD1222 COVID-19 vaccine. The method was immunoSEQ multiplex PCR; TCRdb's version includes in-frame clones alone and lacks a portion of them. The repertoire holds fewer than 90,000 clones, with roughly 90% as singletons. Sample: peripheral blood, taken on day 0 of AZD1222 vaccination. These receptors came from an adult in good health.

This clone showed up just once. The chain combines TRBV5-1 with TRBJ2-1, with D possibly matching TRBD2 (6 bases). The CDR3 totals 16 residues. V was shortened by 2 bases and J by 6 bases, with 18 bases between the two germline ends. Looked up from germline, CDR1 is SGHRS and CDR2 is YFSETQ. CDR3 nucleotide sequence: TGCGCCAGCAGCTTCGTCGCGGGATCCATGTCCAATGAGCAGTTCTTC. This translates into CASSFVAGSMSNEQFF.

This clone was seen a few times. The rearrangement uses TRBV5-4 and TRBJ2-1, with D unresolved. The V and J ends lost 2 bases and 9 bases respectively, with 9 bases between them. Looked up from germline, CDR1 is SGHNT and CDR2 is YYREEE (reference sequence). This CDR3 has 12 amino acids. The CDR3: CASSLLYGEQFF. The CDR3 region has the DNA TGTGCCAGCAGCTTATTATACGGTGAGCAGTTCTTC.

This clone was seen just once. The rearrangement joins TRBV29-1 to TRBJ2-5, with a tentative D call TRBD2 (5 bases). With 1 base removed from V and 7 bases from J, the gap between germline ends came to 7 bases. Germline CDR1 reads SQVTM; CDR2 reads ANQGSEA. The CDR3 is 11 amino acids. CDR3: CSVEGAGTQYF. The CDR3 coding sequence is TGCAGCGTTGAAGGGGCGGGGACCCAGTACTTC.

This chain links TRBV6-5 with TRBJ2-3; TRBD2 is a possible D gene (5 bases). V was shortened by 5 bases and J by 3 bases, with 9 bases between the two germline ends. Germline V gene lookup returns CDR1 MNHEY and CDR2 SVGAGI. This CDR3 is built from 13 residues. CDR3 sequence (DNA): TGTGCCAGCAGTAACCCGGGAACAGATACGCAGTATTTT. It translates to CASSNPGTDTQYF.

This chain links TRBV10-3 with TRBJ1-5; the D is unclear. The germline V and J ends were trimmed by 6 bases and 0 bases, with 9 bases remaining between them. This CDR3 is 14 amino acids long. CDR1 ENHRY and CDR2 SYGVKD come from the germline V gene. CDR3 sequence: CAISPDLSNQPQHF. The DNA for the CDR3 is TGTGCCATCAGCCCTGACCTTAGCAATCAGCCCCAGCATTTT.

The genes are TRBV7-3 and TRBJ1-1, with D possibly TRBD1 on 5 matching bases. Trimming shortened V by 6 bases and J by 3 bases, and 11 bases separated the two germline ends. The germline V gene has CDR1 SGHTA and CDR2 FQGTGA. This CDR3 spans 13 amino acids. CDR3 coding DNA: TGTGCCAGCAGGTCGATGGGGGACACTGAAGCTTTCTTT. Translating gives CASRSMGDTEAFF.

The chain carries TRBV7-2 and TRBJ2-5; 8 bases map to TRBD1. The CDR3 length is 12 residues. The germline gives CDR1 SGHTA, CDR2 FQGNSA. V was clipped by 6 bases and J by 7 bases; unmatched bases: 4. The CDR3 nucleotides are TGTGCCAGCAGGGGACAGGCCGGGACCCAGTACTTC. Amino acid sequence: CASRGQAGTQYF.

The chain is built from TRBV29-1 and TRBJ2-2; D is possibly TRBD2 (5 bases). Germline CDR1 and CDR2: SQVTM and ANQGSEA. Trimming took 3 bases from V and 4 from J, leaving 6 bases between them. The CDR3 extends over 12 amino acids. The CDR3 region is CSVEGSTGELFF. CDR3 sequence (DNA): TGCAGCGTTGAGGGGAGCACCGGGGAGCTGTTTTTT.

This rearrangement joins TRBV29-1 to TRBJ1-1; no firm D call. V lost 6 bases, J lost 6 bases, and 5 bases lay in between. The CDR3 is made up of 9 amino acids. Germline loops: CDR1 SQVTM, CDR2 ANQGSEA. The CDR3: CSVKPEAFF. The CDR3 bases are TGCAGCGTCAAACCTGAAGCTTTCTTT. Full variable domain (missing parts from reference TRBV29-1 and TRBJ1-1): SAVISQKPSRDICQRGTSLTIQCQVDSQVTMMFWYRQQPGQSLTLIATANQGSEATYESGFVIDKFPISRPNLTFSTLTVSNMSPEDSSIYLCSVKPEAFFGQGTRLTVV.

The rearrangement joins TRBV3-1 (or the pseudogene TRBV3-2) to TRBJ2-7, with 7 bases lining up with TRBD2. The CDR3 spans 15 residues. Trimming cost V 0 bases and J 7 bases; bases outside gene matches: 9. Germline values: CDR1 LGHDT, CDR2 YNNKEL (reference sequence). The CDR3 nucleotides read TGTGCCAGCAGCCAAGAGGGAAGTGGGGGAGGGGAGCAGTACTTC. Translated: CASSQEGSGGGEQYF.

This clone was picked up one time. The rearrangement joins TRBV7-9 to TRBJ2-5; D gene unclear. Trimming removed 4 bases from V and 5 bases from J, with 5 bases in between. CDR1 and CDR2 (germline): SEHNR, FQNEAQ (reference sequence). The CDR3 contains 11 residues. CDR3 residues: CASSSPETQYF. DNA for the CDR3: TGTGCCAGCAGCTCGCCGGAGACCCAGTACTTC. Supplemented by reference TRBV7-9 and TRBJ2-5, the full variable domain reads DTGVSQNPRHKITKRGQNVTFRCDPISEHNRLYWYRQTLGQGPEFLTYFQNEAQLEKSRLLSDRFSAERPKGSFSTLEIQRTEQGDSAMYLCASSSPETQYFGPGTRLLVL.

The J gene is TRBJ1-1, the V gene TRBV30; D gene uncertain. The germline gives CDR1 GTSNPN, CDR2 SVGIG (reference sequence). This CDR3 has 11 residues. V gave up 8 bases and J gave up 1 base, with 8 bases separating them. The CDR3 DNA follows: TGTGCCGGGGAAAGGAACACTGAAGCTTTCTTT. Protein sequence: CAGERNTEAFF.

The V gene is TRBV7-9, the J gene TRBJ1-3; the D is unclear. Trimming removed 1 base at V and 3 bases at J, with 7 bases between. The CDR3 sequence is 14 residues long. Germline values: CDR1 SEHNR, CDR2 FQNEAQ (reference sequence). The DNA for the CDR3 is TGTGCCAGCAGCTTAGGAGGGATTGGAAACACCATATATTTT. Amino acid sequence: CASSLGGIGNTIYF.

The chain links TRBV11-3 to TRBJ1-4; perhaps TRBD1 as D (5 bases). V was shortened by 6 bases and J by 8 bases, with 13 bases between the two germline ends. Germline V gene lookup returns CDR1 SGHNT and CDR2 YENEEA. The CDR3 runs 13 residues. CDR3 DNA: TGTGCCAGCAGTTGGGGGGTCAGAGAAAAACTGTTTTTT. Translating it yields CASSWGVREKLFF.

V and J are TRBV10-3 and TRBJ2-2; perhaps TRBD2 as D (5 bases). Trimming left V 6 bases short and J 3 bases short, with 11 bases between. The germline gives CDR1 ENHRY, CDR2 SYGVKD. The CDR3 runs to 14 residues. The CDR3 sequence: CAISEQEDTGELFF. CDR3 in DNA: TGTGCCATCAGCGAGCAGGAGGACACCGGGGAGCTGTTTTTT.

The chain employs TRBV27 and TRBJ1-5, with 11 bases matching TRBD1. V was pared by 6 bases and J by 4 bases, with 5 bases of the junction left unmatched. The CDR3 runs 15 residues. Per germline, CDR1 MNHEY and CDR2 SMNVEV (reference sequence). The CDR3 loop is CASRFGTGGNQPQHF. The CDR3 DNA reads TGTGCCAGCAGATTTGGGACAGGGGGAAATCAGCCCCAGCATTTT.

The chain uses TRBV5-1 and TRBJ2-2; D gene unclear. The CDR3 consists of 12 residues. Germline V lookup: CDR1 SGHRS, CDR2 YFSETQ. Trimming removed 5 bases from V and 6 bases from J, with 8 bases in between. In DNA, the CDR3 is TGCGCCAGCAGGAACGTCCCCGGGGAGCTGTTTTTT. As protein: CASRNVPGELFF.

The J gene is TRBJ2-3, the V gene TRBV28, with 10 bases identical to TRBD2. The CDR3 consists of 14 residues. Per the germline V gene, CDR1 is MDHEN and CDR2 is SYDVKM. Trimming removed 6 bases from V and 5 bases from J; junction bases left unmatched: 5. CDR3 loop: CASRAGGRVDTQYF. The CDR3 coding sequence is TGTGCCAGCAGAGCGGGAGGGCGGGTAGATACGCAGTATTTT. The entire variable domain, with the rest obtained from reference TRBV28 and TRBJ2-3, is as follows: DVKVTQSSRYLVKRTGEKVFLECVQDMDHENMFWYRQDPGLGLRLIYFSYDVKMKEKGDIPEGYSVSREKKERFSLILESASTNQTSMYLCASRAGGRVDTQYFGPGTRLTVL.

The chain uses TRBV19 and TRBJ2-2; tentative D call: TRBD1 (5 bases). Germline V gives CDR1 LNHDA, CDR2 SQIVND (reference sequence). Trimming removed 1 base at V and 5 bases at J, with 8 bases between. There are 14 residues in the CDR3. The CDR3 loop reads CASSIGRQTGELFF. The DNA for the CDR3 is TGTGCCAGTAGTATAGGTCGACAGACCGGGGAGCTGTTTTTT.

The rearrangement uses TRBV9 and TRBJ1-1; D is unclear. Germline CDR1 and CDR2: SGDLS and YYNGEE. The CDR3 is 13 amino acids. Trimming cost V 0 bases and J 11 bases, with 14 bases left between them. CDR3 loop: CASSVVVESEAFF. CDR3 sequence (DNA): TGTGCCAGCAGCGTAGTTGTCGAATCGGAGGCTTTCTTT. Variable domain in full (rest from reference TRBV9 and TRBJ1-1): DSGVTQTPKHLITATGQRVTLRCSPRSGDLSVYWYQQSLDQGLQFLIQYYNGEERAKGNILERFSAQQFPDLHSELNLSSLELGDSALYFCASSVVVESEAFFGQGTRLTVV.

This chain joins TRBV21-1 and TRBJ2-7; the D call TRBD1 from the table was never checked on the DNA. TRBV21-1 is assigned pseudogene status. This CDR3 spans 15 amino acids. As DNA, the CDR3 is TGTGCCAGCAGCAAATTTAGGGGGCCCGACTACGAGCAGTACTTC. This sequence encodes CASSKFRGPDYEQYF.